This TCR beta chain derives from a study of blood T cell repertoires in COVID-19. TCRdb's copy holds only in-frame clones and misses some; the assay was immunoSEQ multiplex PCR. This sample has 200,000 to 300,000 clones, with approximately 90% found just once. The receptor was derived from a middle-aged woman with acute COVID-19. Sequencing used PBMCs or T cells enriched from blood (not recorded which).

The CDR3 bases are TGTGCCACCAGCAGAATAGAAGCGGGAGGCTACGAGCAGTACTTC. The encoded protein is CATSRIEAGGYEQYF. V gene TRBV15 combines with J gene TRBJ2-7, with 9 bases aligning to TRBD2. Trimming took 2 bases from V and 3 from J; bases not matched to a gene: 5. This CDR3 spans 15 amino acids. CDR1 and CDR2 (germline): LNHNV, YYDKDF (reference sequence).